This T cell receptor beta chain was identified during a study of a mutant IDH1 vaccine in newly diagnosed glioma. V lost 2 bases and J 5 bases, leaving 18 bases between the germline ends. Germline V lookup: CDR1 MNHNS, CDR2 SASEGT. CDR3 length: 16 amino acids. This clone was detected once. No antigen is known for it. Documented time point: week 23, last vaccination. Each dose of the vaccine consisted of 300 ug of mutant IDH1 20-mer peptide, with topical imiquimod. Generated by immunoSEQ multiplex PCR, the TCRdb table keeps only in-frame clones and is missing some. The data contain some 80,000 clones, 75% to 90% of them singletons.

The sample here was PBMCs, taken from a glioma patient whose treatment included an IDH1 peptide vaccine. The receptor was isolated from a woman in her fifties or sixties with glioma. The chain employs TRBV6-1 and TRBJ2-5; D is possibly TRBD1 (7 bases). The chain's CDR3 is CASSEFSQGTFETQYF. The CDR3 bases are TGTGCCAGCAGTGAATTCTCACAGGGGACTTTTGAGACCCAGTACTTC.